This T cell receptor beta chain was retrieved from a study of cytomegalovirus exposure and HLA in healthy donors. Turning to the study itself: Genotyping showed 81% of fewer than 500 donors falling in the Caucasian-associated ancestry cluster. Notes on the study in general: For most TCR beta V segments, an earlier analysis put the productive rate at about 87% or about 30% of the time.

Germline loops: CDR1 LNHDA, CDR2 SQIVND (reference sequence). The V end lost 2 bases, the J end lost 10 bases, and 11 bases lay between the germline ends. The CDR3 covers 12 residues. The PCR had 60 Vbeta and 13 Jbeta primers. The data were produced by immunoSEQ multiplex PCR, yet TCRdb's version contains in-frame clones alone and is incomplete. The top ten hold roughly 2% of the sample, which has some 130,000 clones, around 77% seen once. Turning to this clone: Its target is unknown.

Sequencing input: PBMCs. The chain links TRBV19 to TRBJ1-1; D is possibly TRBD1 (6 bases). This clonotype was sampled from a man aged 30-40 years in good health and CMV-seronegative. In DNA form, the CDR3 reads TGTGCCAGTAGTATAACACAGGGTAGAGCTTTCTTT. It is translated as CASSITQGRAFF.